The 20 T cell receptor beta chains listed next were all sequenced from one sample in a study of T cell changes during pregnancy in multiple sclerosis. Assay used: immunoSEQ multiplex PCR; TCRdb lists only in-frame clones, some missing. The data show approximately 92,000 clones, around 92% seen once. Sequencing used peripheral blood, obtained in the first trimester of pregnancy. These receptors were obtained from a female donor with multiple sclerosis, enrolled in a pregnancy study.

The chain couples TRBV7-6 to TRBJ2-7; weak D call: TRBD2 (6 bases). The V end was cut by 1 base, the J end by 3 bases, with 13 bases between. Germline V lookup: CDR1 SGHVS, CDR2 FNYEAQ. The CDR3 consists of 15 residues. The DNA for the CDR3 is TGTGCCAGCAGCTTAGGGAGCGGGCTAGACTACGAGCAGTACTTC. It specifies CASSLGSGLDYEQYF.

This chain links TRBV19 with TRBJ1-2; TRBD1 agrees at 12 bases. Unmatched junction bases numbered 7, after V lost 6 bases and J lost 2 bases. Looked up from germline, CDR1 is LNHDA and CDR2 is SQIVND (reference sequence). This CDR3 is built from 16 residues. CDR3 DNA: TGTGCCAGTAGCCTTACCGGGACAGGGGGCAACTATGGCTACACCTTC. It is translated as CASSLTGTGGNYGYTF.

This clone was counted between two and nine times. CDR3 region: CASSGIDRGAFF. The CDR3 region has the DNA TGTGCCAGCAGTGGGATAGACAGGGGAGCTTTCTTT. The genes are TRBV2 and TRBJ1-1; TRBD1 aligns across 8 bases. Germline values: CDR1 SNHLY, CDR2 FYNNEI. This CDR3 region has 12 residues. J was trimmed by 10 bases and V by 4 bases; bases with no gene match: 5.

DNA of the CDR3: TGTGCCAGCAGCTTAGATGGCGGGACTAGCACAGATACGCAGTATTTT. This encodes CASSLDGGTSTDTQYF. This chain joins TRBV7-6 and TRBJ2-3, with D possibly matching TRBD2 (6 bases). V was shortened by 1 base and J by 0 bases, with 11 bases between the two germline ends. CDR3 length equals 16 residues. Germline V CDR1 and CDR2: SGHVS, FNYEAQ.

The rearrangement uses TRBV9 and TRBJ2-7; 8 nucleotides agree with TRBD1. This CDR3 spans 15 amino acids. V lost 0 bases, J lost 4 bases, and 6 bases stayed unmatched. CDR1 and CDR2 (germline): SGDLS, YYNGEE. CDR3 in DNA: TGTGCCAGCAGCGTAGAAGCAGGGGGCGCGTACGAGCAGTACTTC. Amino acids: CASSVEAGGAYEQYF.

The chain is built from TRBV6-6 and TRBJ1-2, with 8 bases matching TRBD1. CDR1 is MNHNY and CDR2 is SVGAGI in the germline V gene (reference sequence). The CDR3 runs 15 residues. V was clipped by 7 bases and J by 6 bases; unmatched bases: 13. For the CDR3, the DNA is TGTGCCAGCATCTACCCCGAAGGACAGGGTGATGGCTACACCTTC. Translating gives CASIYPEGQGDGYTF.

The chain couples TRBV5-5 to TRBJ2-7, with 7 bases that match TRBD1. The CDR3 runs 17 residues. After removal of 2 bases from V and 0 bases from J, the junction contained 11 bases not matched to a gene. Germline CDR1 is SGHKS and CDR2 is YYEKEE (reference sequence). CDR3 bases: TGTGCCAGCAGCTTAAGGACCCCCCGGGACAGCTCCTACGAGCAGTACTTC. Translating it yields CASSLRTPRDSSYEQYF.

V gene TRBV14 combines with J gene TRBJ2-7; 12 bases are shared with TRBD2. Germline V gene data show CDR1 as SGHDN and CDR2 as FVKESK. The CDR3 has 20 residues. After removal of 3 bases from V and 2 bases from J, the junction contained 17 bases not matched to a gene. Here the CDR3 reads CASSHRGGPLAGGQPYEQYF. The CDR3 bases are TGTGCCAGCAGCCATAGGGGGGGGCCACTAGCGGGAGGACAGCCCTACGAGCAGTACTTC.

The chain carries TRBV29-1 and TRBJ1-1; no reliable D call. Germline assignment: CDR1 SQVTM and CDR2 ANQGSEA. The CDR3 has 10 residues. V was cut by 4 bases and J by 4 bases, with 4 bases left in between. CDR3 residues: CSVVVTEAFF. CDR3 sequence (DNA): TGCAGCGTTGTAGTCACTGAAGCTTTCTTT.

Ten or more counts support this clone. The V gene is TRBV19, the J gene TRBJ1-1, with 9 bases lining up with TRBD1. With 9 bases clipped from V and 0 bases from J, the junction kept 8 bases outside the gene matches. The CDR3 totals 15 residues. From germline, CDR1 is LNHDA and CDR2 SQIVND (reference sequence). CDR3 sequence reads: CASHRDRVMNTEAFF. The CDR3 DNA is TGTGCCAGCCACCGGGACAGGGTTATGAACACTGAAGCTTTCTTT.

The rearrangement links TRBV28 to TRBJ2-2; D remains unclear. The CDR3 consists of 16 residues. The ends were cut back, 3 bases at V and 4 bases at J, with 15 bases in the middle. Germline lookup yields CDR1 MDHEN and CDR2 SYDVKM. The CDR3 loop is CASSFPTPTGTGELFF. In DNA, the CDR3 is TGTGCCAGCAGTTTCCCCACCCCCACCGGCACCGGGGAGCTGTTTTTT.

CDR3 nucleotides: TGTGCCAGCAGTCCCTCAAAATTGACGGGGGTTGATGCAAACACCATATATTTT. Its protein product is CASSPSKLTGVDANTIYF. The chain has TRBV27 and TRBJ1-3, with a tentative D call TRBD1 (5 bases). CDR3 length equals 18 residues. Germline lookup yields CDR1 MNHEY and CDR2 SMNVEV (reference sequence). V lost 5 bases and J 6 bases, leaving 26 bases between the germline ends.

This sequence joins TRBV2 and TRBJ1-1; unclear D gene. V was shortened by 2 bases and J by 10 bases, with 11 bases between the two germline ends. The CDR3 sequence is 12 residues long. From germline, CDR1 is SNHLY and CDR2 FYNNEI. The DNA of the CDR3 is TGTGCCAGCAGTGAATCGAGGGTGGGAGCTTTCTTT. This translates into CASSESRVGAFF.

This clone was counted once. This chain's CDR3 is CASSLSFYEQYF. For the CDR3, the DNA is TGTGCCAGCAGCCTTAGCTTCTACGAGCAGTACTTC. V is TRBV28 and J is TRBJ2-7; unclear D gene. Trimming stripped 6 bases from V and 3 bases from J, with 9 bases between. CDR3 length: 12 residues. CDR1 is MDHEN, CDR2 SYDVKM, per germline.

This rearrangement joins TRBV7-2 to TRBJ1-3; D unresolved. CDR3 length: 18 amino acids. Germline CDR1 reads SGHTA; CDR2 reads FQGNSA. Trimming cost V 1 base and J 0 bases, with 16 bases left between them. The CDR3 loop is CASSLVPIMTTSGNTIYF. CDR3 nucleotides: TGTGCCAGCAGCTTAGTCCCTATAATGACAACCTCTGGAAACACCATATATTTT.

The chain recombines TRBV25-1 with TRBJ1-1; D unclear. The CDR3 has 13 amino acids. Germline V gene data show CDR1 as MGHDK and CDR2 as SYGVNS. V lost 6 bases, J lost 4 bases, and 12 bases lay in between. In DNA form, the CDR3 reads TGTGCCAGCAGCGCATTGCGGGGCACTGAAGCTTTCTTT. This gives the protein CASSALRGTEAFF.

The chain carries TRBV2 and TRBJ2-5, with a weak D call TRBD2 (6 bases). Germline CDR1 reads SNHLY; CDR2 reads FYNNEI. Trimming took off 4 bases at V and 5 bases at J, with 17 bases between the two ends. This CDR3 comprises 15 residues. The CDR3 coding sequence is TGTGCCAGCAGTGTGAGCGGGCAGAAGGGGGAGACCCAGTACTTC. Encoded protein: CASSVSGQKGETQYF. The entire variable domain, with the rest obtained from reference TRBV2 and TRBJ2-5, is as follows: EPEVTQTPSHQVTQMGQEVILRCVPISNHLYFYWYRQILGQKVEFLVSFYNNEISEKSEIFDDQFSVERPDGSNFTLKIRSTKLEDSAMYFCASSVSGQKGETQYFGPGTRLLVL.

V is TRBV7-9 and J is TRBJ2-1; 11 bases agree with TRBD2. This CDR3 contains 17 residues. The J segment lost 5 bases and the V segment lost 6 bases, leaving 12 bases of the junction unmatched. In germline, CDR1 is SEHNR, CDR2 FQNEAQ (reference sequence). The CDR3 DNA follows: TGTGCCAGCAGTCCTACAACTAGCGGGAGAGTAGACAATGAGCAGTTCTTC. Its translation: CASSPTTSGRVDNEQFF. Full variable domain (remainder filled in from reference TRBV7-9 and TRBJ2-1): DTGVSQNPRHKITKRGQNVTFRCDPISEHNRLYWYRQTLGQGPEFLTYFQNEAQLEKSRLLSDRFSAERPKGSFSTLEIQRTEQGDSAMYLCASSPTTSGRVDNEQFFGPGTRLTVL.

The chain employs TRBV6-1 and TRBJ2-2; 7 nucleotides align to TRBD2. The CDR3 totals 15 residues. Germline V gives CDR1 MNHNS, CDR2 SASEGT. Trimming cost V 4 bases and J 5 bases; bases outside gene matches: 7. This CDR3 is CASSVAAGATGELFF. Written as DNA, the CDR3 is TGTGCCAGCAGTGTAGCGGCGGGAGCAACCGGGGAGCTGTTTTTT.

The V call is TRBV7-3, the J call TRBJ2-2, with a tentative D call TRBD1 (5 bases). The CDR3 is made up of 15 amino acids. Trimming cost V 2 bases and J 8 bases, with 15 bases left between them. Germline CDR1 and CDR2: SGHTA and FQGTGA. The CDR3 is CASSLLGPSGGELFF. CDR3 nucleotide sequence: TGTGCCAGCAGCTTACTGGGGCCCTCCGGGGGGGAGCTGTTTTTT.